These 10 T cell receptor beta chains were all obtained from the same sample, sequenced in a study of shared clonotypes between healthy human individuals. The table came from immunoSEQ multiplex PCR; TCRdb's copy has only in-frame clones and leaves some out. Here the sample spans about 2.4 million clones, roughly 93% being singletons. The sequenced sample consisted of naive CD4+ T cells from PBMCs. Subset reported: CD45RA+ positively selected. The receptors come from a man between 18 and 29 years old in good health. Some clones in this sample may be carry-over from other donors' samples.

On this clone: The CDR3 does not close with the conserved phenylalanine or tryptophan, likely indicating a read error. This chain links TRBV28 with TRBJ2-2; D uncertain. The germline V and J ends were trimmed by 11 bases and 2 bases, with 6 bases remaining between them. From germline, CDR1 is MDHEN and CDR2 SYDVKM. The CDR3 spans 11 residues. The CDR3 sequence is CAGSNTGELFL. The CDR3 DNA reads TGTGCCGGTTCTAACACCGGGGAGCTGTTTCTT.

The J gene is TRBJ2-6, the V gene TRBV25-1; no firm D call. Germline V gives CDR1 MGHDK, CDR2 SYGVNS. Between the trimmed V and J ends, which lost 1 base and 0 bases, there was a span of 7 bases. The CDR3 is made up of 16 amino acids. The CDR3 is CASSELNPSGANVLTF. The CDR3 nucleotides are TGTGCCAGCAGTGAATTAAACCCCTCTGGGGCCAACGTCCTGACTTTC. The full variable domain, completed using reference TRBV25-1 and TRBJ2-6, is EADIYQTPRYLVIGTGKKITLECSQTMGHDKMYWYQQDPGMELHLIHYSYGVNSTEKGDLSSESTVSRIRTEHFPLTLESARPSHTSQYLCASSELNPSGANVLTFGAGSRLTVL.

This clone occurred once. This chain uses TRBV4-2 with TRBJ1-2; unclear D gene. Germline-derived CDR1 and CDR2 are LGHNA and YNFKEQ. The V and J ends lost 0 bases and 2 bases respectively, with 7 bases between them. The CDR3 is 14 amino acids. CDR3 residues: CASSQESGNYGYTF. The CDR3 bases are TGTGCCAGCAGCCAAGAATCCGGGAACTATGGCTACACCTTC.

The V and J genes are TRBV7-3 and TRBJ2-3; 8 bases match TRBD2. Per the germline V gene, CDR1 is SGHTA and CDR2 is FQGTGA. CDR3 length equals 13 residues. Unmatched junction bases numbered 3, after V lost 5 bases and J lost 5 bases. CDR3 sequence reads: CASSPAGGDTQYF. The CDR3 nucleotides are TGTGCCAGCAGCCCCGCGGGGGGAGATACGCAGTATTTT.

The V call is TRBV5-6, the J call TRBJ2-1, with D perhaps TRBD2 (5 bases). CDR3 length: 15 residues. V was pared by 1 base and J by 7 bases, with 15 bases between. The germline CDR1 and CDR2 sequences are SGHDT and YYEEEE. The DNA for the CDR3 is TGTGCCAGCAGCTTGCTTGGCTCGGGGAGTAATGAGCAGTTCTTC. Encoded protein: CASSLLGSGSNEQFF.

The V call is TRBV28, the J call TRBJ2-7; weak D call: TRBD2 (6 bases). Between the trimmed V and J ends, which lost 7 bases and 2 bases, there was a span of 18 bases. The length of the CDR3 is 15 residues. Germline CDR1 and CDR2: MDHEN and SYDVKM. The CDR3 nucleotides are TGTGCCAGCACCCGGGGTGGGACTGCTACCTACGAGCAGTACTTC. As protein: CASTRGGTATYEQYF.

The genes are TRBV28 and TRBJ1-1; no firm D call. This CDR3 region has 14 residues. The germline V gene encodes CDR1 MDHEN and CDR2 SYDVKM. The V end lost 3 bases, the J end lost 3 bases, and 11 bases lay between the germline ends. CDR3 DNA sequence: TGTGCCAGCAGTTTTATTCAGGCCTACACTGAAGCTTTCTTT. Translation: CASSFIQAYTEAFF. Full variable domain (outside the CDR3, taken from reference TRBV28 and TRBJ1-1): DVKVTQSSRYLVKRTGEKVFLECVQDMDHENMFWYRQDPGLGLRLIYFSYDVKMKEKGDIPEGYSVSREKKERFSLILESASTNQTSMYLCASSFIQAYTEAFFGQGTRLTVV.

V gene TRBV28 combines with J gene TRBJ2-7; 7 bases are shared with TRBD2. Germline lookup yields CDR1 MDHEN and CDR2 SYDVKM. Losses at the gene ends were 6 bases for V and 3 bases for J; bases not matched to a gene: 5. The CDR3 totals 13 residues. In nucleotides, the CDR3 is TGTGCCAGCAGCCTGACTAGCAACTACGAGCAGTACTTC. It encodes CASSLTSNYEQYF.

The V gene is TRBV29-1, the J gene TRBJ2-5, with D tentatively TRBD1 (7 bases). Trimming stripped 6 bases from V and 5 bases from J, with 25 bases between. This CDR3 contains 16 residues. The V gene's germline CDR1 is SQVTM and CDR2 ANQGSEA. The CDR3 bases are TGCAGCGTCACCTTAGGACAGGTGTCGGCGGGGGAGACCCAGTACTTC. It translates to CSVTLGQVSAGETQYF.

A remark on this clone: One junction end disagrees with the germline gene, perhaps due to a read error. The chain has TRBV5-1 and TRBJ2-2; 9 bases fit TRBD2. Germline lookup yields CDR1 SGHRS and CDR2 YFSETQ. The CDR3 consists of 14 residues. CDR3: CASSLDPASGERSF. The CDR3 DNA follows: TGCGCCAGCAGCTTGGATCCGGCTAGCGGGGAAAGGAGCTTT.